Listed below are T cell receptor beta chains from one sample, sequenced in a study of response to subunit inactivated influenza vaccine. TCRdb independently ran MiXCR on the RT-PCR reads; one entry per CDR3 protein. In the table there are some 570,000 distinct CDR3 sequences, approximately 10% of which are singletons. These same records also appear under a second study, on T cells expressing NK-cell markers.

The starting material was PBMCs from blood, obtained on the day of vaccination. The receptor set was obtained from a man over 45 who received an inactivated influenza vaccine. Each CDR3 is given with its conserved first and last residue. The D gene is left open where the match is weak. Some rows mark clone size as missing; the rest say once, few, many or name a class of expanded clone.

clone size	J gene	V gene	D gene	CDR3 DNA	CDR3 protein
few	TRBJ2-7	TRBV12-3/TRBV12-4	-	TGTGCCAGCAGTCCATCCATTTCCTACGAGCAGTACTTC	CASSPSISYEQYF
once	TRBJ2-7	TRBV7-7	-	TGTGCCAGCAGCTTAGATCACCGAACTACTGAGCAGTACTTC	CASSLDHRTTEQYF
few	TRBJ1-5	TRBV7-8	TRBD1	TGTGCCAGCAGCTTAGCGTCCAGGGGGCTAGGACAGCCCCAGCATTTT	CASSLASRGLGQPQHF
few	TRBJ2-2	TRBV6-1	-	TGTGCCAGCAGCCCTAAATTAGCGAACACCGGGGAGCTGTTTTTT	CASSPKLANTGELFF
-	TRBJ2-1	TRBV24-1	-	TGTGCCACCAGTGACCCGCTATATTATGAGCAGTTCTTC	CATSDPLYYEQFF
few	TRBJ1-5	TRBV5-1	-	TGCGCCAGCAGCTTGGAGGGTAATAATCAGCCCCAGCATTTT	CASSLEGNNQPQHF
-	TRBJ1-1	TRBV12-3/TRBV12-4	-	TGTGCCAGCAGAAGGGGAGGTCACGCTGAAGCTTTCTTT	CASRRGGHAEAFF
many	TRBJ1-5	TRBV6-6	-	TGTGCCAGCAACAACAGAGATCAGCCCCAGCATTTT	CASNNRDQPQHF
-	TRBJ2-3	TRBV11-1	TRBD2	TGTGCCAGCACCGATTACGCCGGGACTAGCGGGAGAACAACCCTCCCAGATACGCAGTATTTT	CASTDYAGTSGRTTLPDTQYF
many	TRBJ2-1	TRBV20-1	-	TGCAGTGCGAGCCATTACTCTGCCTACAATGAGCAGTTCTTC	CSASHYSAYNEQFF
few	TRBJ1-6	TRBV27	-	TGTGCCAGCACCCGCAGCCCGGGGGTTGACTCACCCCTCCACTTT	CASTRSPGVDSPLHF
-	TRBJ2-2	TRBV6-1	-	TGTGCCAGCGGGGAGGGGGCGATGAACACCGGGGAGCTGTTTTTT	CASGEGAMNTGELFF
-	TRBJ1-1	TRBV5-1	TRBD1	TGCGCCAGCAGCTCCCAGGGGGGTTTGTCTGAAGCTTTCTTT	CASSSQGGLSEAFF
-	TRBJ2-5	TRBV28	-	TGTGCCAGCAGTCCAATCCTAAACAGGGAAATGCAAGAGACCCAGTACTTC	CASSPILNREMQETQYF
-	TRBJ2-1	TRBV5-1	TRBD2	TGCGCCAGCAGCCAGGGACTAGCGGCTGAGCAGTTCTTC	CASSQGLAAEQFF
few	TRBJ2-1	TRBV5-5	-	TGTGCCAGCAGCTTGGCCGTGTACACGAGCTCCTACAATGAGCAGTTCTTC	CASSLAVYTSSYNEQFF
-	TRBJ2-5	TRBV5-1	-	TGCGCCAGCAGCTTCTGGGGGGATATTTCAGAGACCCAGTACTTC	CASSFWGDISETQYF
-	TRBJ2-1	TRBV10-3	TRBD1	TGTGCCATCAGTGGGACAGGGTTCGACAATGAGCAGTTCTTC	CAISGTGFDNEQFF
-	TRBJ2-1	TRBV21-1	-	TGTGCCAGCAGCAAAGTTCGCTCGGCCCTTTACAATGAGCAGTTCTTC	CASSKVRSALYNEQFF
-	TRBJ1-6	TRBV10-3	TRBD1	TGTGCCATCGGTAGGGGGCTATTGGAGAATTCACCCCTCCACTTT	CAIGRGLLENSPLHF
few	TRBJ2-1	TRBV18	-	TGTGCCAGCTCACCACCTGGGTTCAATGAGCAGTTCTTC	CASSPPGFNEQFF
few	TRBJ2-2	TRBV4-2	-	TGTGCCAGCAGCCAAGTTCACAGGGAAAGCACCGGGGAGCTGTTTTTT	CASSQVHRESTGELFF
few	TRBJ2-5	TRBV2	-	TGTGCCAGCTCAGACAAACATCAAGAGACCCAGTACTTC	CASSDKHQETQYF
few	TRBJ1-2	TRBV12-3/TRBV12-4	TRBD1	TGTGCCAGCAGCCCTGGGACAGGTTGGTTGGGCTACACCTTC	CASSPGTGWLGYTF
few	TRBJ2-3	TRBV7-8	TRBD2	TGTGCCAGTGGGACTAGCGGGGGGGCCTTAGATACGCAGTATTTT	CASGTSGGALDTQYF
-	TRBJ2-1	TRBV24-1	-	TGTGCCACCAGTGGGGCCAGCAGAGGGGCCCACATTGAGCAGTTCTTC	CATSGASRGAHIEQFF
few	TRBJ2-7	TRBV7-3	TRBD2	TGTGCCAGCAGCCCGCAAGGACTAGGCGAGCAGTACTTC	CASSPQGLGEQYF
-	TRBJ1-1	TRBV7-2	-	TGTGCCAGCAGCTTAGTTTTTTCTAGGGTCCGCACTGAAGCTTTCTTT	CASSLVFSRVRTEAFF
-	TRBJ1-1	TRBV15	-	TGTGCCACCAGCAGAGATTTGGACACTGAAGCTTTCTTT	CATSRDLDTEAFF
-	TRBJ1-6	TRBV10-3	-	TGTGCCATCAGGGAGCAAAACGGTTCACCCCTCCACTTT	CAIREQNGSPLHF
few	TRBJ2-2	TRBV5-1	-	TGCGCCAGCAGCGGTCAAATCGGGGAGCTGTTTTTT	CASSGQIGELFF
few	TRBJ2-1	TRBV7-2	-	TGTGCCAGCAGCTTAGGGTCCGGAGGGGGTGAGCAGTTCTTC	CASSLGSGGGEQFF
few	TRBJ2-1	TRBV28	TRBD2	TGTGCCAGCACCCAACCGGGCGGGGGATATTTCAACTCCTACAATGAGCAGTTCTTC	CASTQPGGGYFNSYNEQFF
many	TRBJ2-1	TRBV10-3	-	TGTGCCATCAGGTCAGGGAACCCAGATGAGCAGTTCTTC	CAIRSGNPDEQFF
-	TRBJ2-3	TRBV24-1	-	TGTGCCACCAGTGATTCTCGGCGGCCCCCCATCGATCGAGATACGCAGTATTTT	CATSDSRRPPIDRDTQYF
few	TRBJ2-2	TRBV24-1	TRBD1	TGTGCCACCAGGGGACAGGGTGGTAGCACCGGGGAGCTGTTTTTT	CATRGQGGSTGELFF
-	TRBJ1-4	TRBV5-1	-	TGCGCCAGCAGTCACGGCGTGACGGGTGAAAAACTGTTTTTT	CASSHGVTGEKLFF
-	TRBJ2-7	TRBV7-9	-	TGTGCCAGCAGCTTTCCGCCGGAGTACGAGCAGTACTTC	CASSFPPEYEQYF
few	TRBJ1-5	TRBV2	TRBD1	TGTGCCAGCAAGGACAGGGGCGGGGGGGATCAGCCCCAGCATTTT	CASKDRGGGDQPQHF
few	TRBJ2-3	TRBV30	TRBD2	TGTGCCTGGAGTTCCGGCGGGGGGCCAGATACGCAGTATTTT	CAWSSGGGPDTQYF
-	TRBJ2-7	TRBV11-2	TRBD1	TGTGCCAGCAGCTTCCCCGGACAGGGAAATGGCGAGCAGTACTTC	CASSFPGQGNGEQYF
few	TRBJ1-5	TRBV2	TRBD1	TGTGCCAGCAGTGAAGCGGACAGGTTTCCCCTCAATCAGCCCCAGCATTTT	CASSEADRFPLNQPQHF
many	TRBJ1-1	TRBV2	-	TGTGCCAGCGGGGGTGGGGGCACTGAAGCTTTCTTT	CASGGGGTEAFF
many	TRBJ1-5	TRBV4-1	-	TGCGCCAGCAGCCAAGACTTCTTAAGGGTGGTCGGCTCCGGTCAGCCCCAGCATTTT	CASSQDFLRVVGSGQPQHF
few	TRBJ2-1	TRBV14	-	TGTGCCAGCAGCCCCGGGGGTAGAGGCTACAATGAGCAGTTCTTC	CASSPGGRGYNEQFF
-	TRBJ1-4	TRBV9	TRBD1	TGTGCCAGCAACCGGGACAGTTTTAATGAAAAACTGTTTTTT	CASNRDSFNEKLFF
-	TRBJ1-4	TRBV29-1	-	TGCAGCGTTGACCCCGGGGTGGGTGAAAAACTGTTTTTT	CSVDPGVGEKLFF
few	TRBJ1-5	TRBV12-3/TRBV12-4	-	TGTGCCAGCAGTTTCGGGCATACTCCCTGGGCCCAGCATTTT	CASSFGHTPWAQHF
-	TRBJ2-7	TRBV7-8	-	TGTGCCAGCAGCTTAGATTGGCAGTCCTACGAGCAGTACTTC	CASSLDWQSYEQYF